A single T cell receptor (beta chain) is shown here with its context. Its antigen is currently not known. No much larger clone exists at a distance of one base, and base qualities are not known. Library prep was done by the immunoSEQ multiplex PCR assay. For the multiplex PCR, a mixture combining 60 forward primers for TCR Vbeta segments and 13 reverse primers for TCR Jbeta segments was used. A multiplex PCR assay on genomic DNA amplified the CDR3 region of rearranged TCR beta genes. The Illumina HiSeq System was used to sequence the amplified TCR beta libraries as 87-base-pair reads. The paper's processing steps were these. In a later analysis, tens of millions of unique TCR beta chains were counted across the 650 to 750 repertoires, and roughly 9.9 million of these chains were shared by at least two donors. To remove PCR and sequencing errors, raw reads were error-corrected and collapsed into unique sequences using a nearest-neighbor algorithm that merged closely related sequences. CDR3 sequences were aligned to IMGT reference sequences to assign V, D and J gene segments. For a sequence to be retained, at least a six-nucleotide match to both a V gene segment and a J gene segment was required. A rearrangement was called productive if the CDR3 had no stop codons and remained in frame with V and J, and every other rearrangement was called non-productive. Following IMGT convention, CDR3 was defined as the stretch from the second conserved V-encoded cysteine up to the conserved J-encoded phenylalanine. In an earlier analysis of around 540 of the donors, sequences lacking an unambiguous match to a single V gene segment were excluded. An earlier analysis of a few hundred of the donors called V segments functional above 56.7% productive rearrangements and segregating when the between-donor standard deviation exceeded 5%. A statistical classification framework was built to diagnose cytomegalovirus status from the catalog of TCR beta chain sequences. V and J gene assignment, in a later analysis, came from comparing TCR nucleotide sequences with IMGT/GENE-DB human TR gene sequences. The TCRdist pipeline was used in a later analysis to assign CDR3 sequences and most-parsimonious VDJ recombination scenarios. In a later analysis, each TCR beta chain was defined by its CDR3 amino acid sequence together with its V-gene family, and reads without a unique V-gene family were excluded. As a way to deal with suspected cross-contamination and a sequencing artifact, a later analysis dropped hundreds of nucleotide sequences that were highly shared and had low generation probability. In a later analysis, a clonal expansion index for each public chain was calculated from normalized within-repertoire ranks of inferred template counts. Generation probabilities in a later analysis came from a VDJ recombination model fitted to out-of-frame rearrangements, and those results were checked against IGoR. A later analysis scored TCR-TCR, TCR-HLA and TCR-CMV co-occurrence with hypergeometric tests, applying a repertoire-size bias correction to TCR pairs. False discovery rates were estimated in a later analysis by permuting HLA or CMV assignments 20 times. In a later analysis, co-occurring TCRs were grouped using DBSCAN, with TCRdist sequence similarity added in when clustering inside HLA-allele-positive subsets. For co-occurrence clustering, repertoires with fewer than 30,000 or more than 120,000 public chains were excluded, along with four to six repertoires with anomalous nucleotide sharing. TCRdb limited this immuneACCESS table to in-frame rearrangements with V and J called. A share of clones is missing; checked studies link under half to unresolved V genes, and the rest is unexplained. V and J calls and clone size are given by that table; D and trimming were obtained from the DNA. This sample holds fewer than 200,000 clones; over 60% were observed only once. Clones ranked in the top ten supply about 2.7% of the sample.

This specimen belongs to a study of cytomegalovirus exposure and HLA in healthy donors (dated by TCRdb to about 2017). Background for the entire study: In an earlier analysis of under 600 of the donors, less than 350 Gb of sequence data and 117 million unique TCR beta sequences from roughly 200 million T cells were reported. An early release that covered fewer than 750 HLA-typed donors contained approximately 300 gigabases of sequencing data and roughly 84 million unique TCR sequences. Of the roughly 400 genotyped donors, approximately 82% fell in the genetic ancestry cluster associated with self-reported Caucasian donors. The aim of the study was to test whether cataloging public T cell receptors could identify signatures of past pathogen exposure. The study profiled the T cell repertoires of hundreds of subjects by immunosequencing and related them to cytomegalovirus serostatus. In addition to the first cohort of 666 subjects, a separate validation cohort of 120 different subjects was used. The study combined high-throughput TCR immunosequencing, statistical association of individual TCRs with disease status, and machine learning to predict cytomegalovirus infection status. To study patterns of TCR occurrence, a later analysis re-analyzed previously published TCR beta repertoires from around 670 donors and added high-resolution HLA genotyping. The later analysis used no new phenotypic data to find candidate immune exposures, relying instead on TCR beta sequences and their occurrence across donors. An earlier analysis of 500 to 650 of the donors applied high-throughput TCR beta sequencing to assess whether each TCR beta V gene segment acted as functional or pseudogenic. Donor age, sex, ethnicity and CMV serostatus were compiled alongside the repertoire data. Genome-wide SNP genotypes for about 65% of the roughly 670 donors were used in a later genetic analysis, which treated that subset as a discovery cohort. All discovery cohort repertoires had been generated on a single sequencing platform. Class I and class II HLA loci were covered by the typing at four-digit resolution. Typing coverage varied by locus: roughly 629-630 donors for A, B, C, DRB1 and DQB1; roughly 510 for DQA1; more than 600 for DPA1; 400 to 480 for DPB1. Five DR-DQ haplotypes were treated as single units for association and clustering because of strong linkage in the cohort. Among 350 to 400 genotyped donors of the cohort, an average of approximately 250,000 unique TCR beta nucleotide sequences were sequenced per donor, roughly 20% of them non-productive. What the study reported, not specific to this receptor: In an earlier analysis of some 500 of the donors, most TCR beta V segments were observed in productive rearrangements about 87% or about 30% of the time, broadly matching IMGT annotations. According to a later analysis, TCR association rates differed among HLA loci, with DRB1 alleles showing the most associated TCRs and HLA-C alleles showing the fewest. Correlated functional status among segregating V segments might be attributable to linkage disequilibrium, but an unknown experimental factor could not be ruled out. When HLA alleles, especially DR and DQ, strongly co-occurred, TCR associations were difficult to assign to individual alleles. In a later genetic analysis, fewer N-insertions in productive TCRs were reported among donors in an Asian-associated ancestry cluster than the approximately 710-donor mean. A later analysis associated 16,951 TCR beta sequences with specific HLA alleles at a false discovery rate of 0.05. For the cohort, immune exposure information was limited to CMV serostatus. In a later analysis, most CMV-associated TCR beta chains were found to appear HLA-restricted, with HLA associations seemingly driven largely by CMV exposure. The classifier was reported to diagnose cytomegalovirus status with high specificity and sensitivity in both the original and validation cohorts. A group of highly shared sequence variants was considered likely to be a technical artifact of the sequencing pipeline. While some public TCRs were present in many individuals, most TCR sequences turned up only very rarely across donors. According to a later analysis, parvovirus B19, influenza, CMV and Epstein-Barr virus appeared linked to several top co-occurrence clusters. In a later genetic analysis, a missense DCLRE1C variant was associated with V-gene and J-gene trimming of TCR beta chains, and the association was replicated in an independent cohort. A further reported finding was that TCR beta sequences accurately predicted the HLA-A and HLA-B alleles for most subjects in the first cohort. It was suggested by the authors that the approach could potentially be generalized to other disease states and immunological phenotypes. Roughly uniform sequencing depth across donors was assumed in presence/absence analyses, although this assumption may not hold. In a later analysis, HLA-associated TCR beta chains were found to be more clonally expanded and to have lower generation probabilities than equally common non-associated chains. HLA typing was unavailable for some donors at each locus, so association tests used only the typed subset. A few of the identified cytomegalovirus-associated TCR beta chains were confirmed in vitro to be specific for cytomegalovirus antigens. Only TCR beta chains were sequenced in this cohort, and the absence of alpha or paired-chain data limited detectable features. A total of some 180 TCR beta chains were listed by the study as associated with cytomegalovirus. The earlier analysis of approximately 560 of the donors excluded roughly 17 rarely observed V segments, including chromosome 9 orphons, because counts were too low.

The cohort comprised 670 or so healthy bone marrow donors. Cohort members were all nominally healthy when sampled, although unrecorded immune exposures were likely present. The donor tested CMV seronegative, placing the donor among the roughly 400 seronegative members of the cohort. Every donor gave a peripheral blood sample, and the peripheral blood mononuclear cells from that sample were used for TCR beta sequencing. The Qiagen DNeasy Blood Extraction Kit was used to extract genomic DNA from the blood cell samples. The sequence derives from a young woman in good health and CMV-seronegative. Sequences were obtained from PBMCs.

CDR3 region: CASGTAAYEQYF. The DNA is as follows: TGTGCCAGTGGGACAGCCGCCTACGAGCAGTACTTC. This receptor chain uses TRBV6-5 and TRBJ2-7, with 7 bases aligning to TRBD1. CDR1 MNHEY and CDR2 SVGAGI were looked up in the germline V gene. V and J are trimmed by 9 bases and 2 bases, and the gene matches miss 4 bases of the junction. The CDR3 contains 12 residues, cysteine and phenylalanine counted. Only the CDR3 portion is preserved as DNA: 36 bases, with reading frame beginning at the first base.